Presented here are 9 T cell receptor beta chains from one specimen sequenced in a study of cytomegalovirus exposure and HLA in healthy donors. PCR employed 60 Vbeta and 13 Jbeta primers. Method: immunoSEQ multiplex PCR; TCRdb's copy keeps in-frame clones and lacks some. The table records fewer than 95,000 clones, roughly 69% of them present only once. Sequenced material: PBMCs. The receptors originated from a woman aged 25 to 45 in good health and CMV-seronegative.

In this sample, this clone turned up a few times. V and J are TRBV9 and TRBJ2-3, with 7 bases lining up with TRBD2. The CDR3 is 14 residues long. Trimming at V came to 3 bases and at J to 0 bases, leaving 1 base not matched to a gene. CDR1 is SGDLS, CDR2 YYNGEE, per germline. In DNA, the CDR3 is TGTGCCAGCAGCGGGGGGGGGAGCACAGATACGCAGTATTTT. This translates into CASSGGGSTDTQYF.

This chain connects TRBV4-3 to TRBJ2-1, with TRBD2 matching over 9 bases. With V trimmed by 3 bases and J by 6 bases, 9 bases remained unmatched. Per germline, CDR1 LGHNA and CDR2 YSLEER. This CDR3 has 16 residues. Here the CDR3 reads CASSQAISGRGNEQFF. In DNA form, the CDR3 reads TGCGCCAGCAGCCAGGCAATTAGCGGGAGAGGCAATGAGCAGTTCTTC.

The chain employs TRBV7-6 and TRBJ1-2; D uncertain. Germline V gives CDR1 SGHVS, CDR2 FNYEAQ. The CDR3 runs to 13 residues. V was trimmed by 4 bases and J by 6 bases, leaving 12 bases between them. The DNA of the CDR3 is TGTGCCAGCAGCTCTGTCTTAGTCAATGGCTACACCTTC. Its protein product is CASSSVLVNGYTF.

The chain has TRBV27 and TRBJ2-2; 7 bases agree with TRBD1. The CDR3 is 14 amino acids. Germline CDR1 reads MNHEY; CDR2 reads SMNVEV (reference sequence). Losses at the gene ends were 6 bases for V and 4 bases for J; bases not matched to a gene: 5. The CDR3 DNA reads TGTGCCAGCAGCCATCAGGGGGTCACCGGGGAGCTGTTTTTT. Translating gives CASSHQGVTGELFF.

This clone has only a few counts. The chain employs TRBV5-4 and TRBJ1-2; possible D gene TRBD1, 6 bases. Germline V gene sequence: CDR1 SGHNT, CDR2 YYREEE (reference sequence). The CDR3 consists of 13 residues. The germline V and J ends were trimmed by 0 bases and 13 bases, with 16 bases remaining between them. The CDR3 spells CASSLAQGPPGTF. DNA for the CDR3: TGTGCCAGCAGCTTGGCACAGGGTCCGCCGGGCACCTTC.

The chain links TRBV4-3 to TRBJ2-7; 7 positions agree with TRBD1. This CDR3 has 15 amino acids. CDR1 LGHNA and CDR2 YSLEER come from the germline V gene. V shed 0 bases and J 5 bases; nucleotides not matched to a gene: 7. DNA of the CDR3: TGCGCCAGCAGCCAAGAGTGGGACAGAAGGAACGAGCAGTACTTC. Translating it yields CASSQEWDRRNEQYF.

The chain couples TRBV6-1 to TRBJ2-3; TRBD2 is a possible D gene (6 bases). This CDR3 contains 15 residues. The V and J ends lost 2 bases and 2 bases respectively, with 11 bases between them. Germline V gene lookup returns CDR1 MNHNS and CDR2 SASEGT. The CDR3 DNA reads TGTGCCAGCAGTGAAACTAGCACCCCCACAGATACGCAGTATTTT. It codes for CASSETSTPTDTQYF.

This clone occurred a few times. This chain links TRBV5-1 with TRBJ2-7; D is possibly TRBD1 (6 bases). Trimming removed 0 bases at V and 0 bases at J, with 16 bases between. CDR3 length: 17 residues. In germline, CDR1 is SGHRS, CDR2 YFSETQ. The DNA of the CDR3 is TGCGCCAGCAGCTTGGGGACAGCCTGGGGGAGCTCCTACGAGCAGTACTTC. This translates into CASSLGTAWGSSYEQYF.

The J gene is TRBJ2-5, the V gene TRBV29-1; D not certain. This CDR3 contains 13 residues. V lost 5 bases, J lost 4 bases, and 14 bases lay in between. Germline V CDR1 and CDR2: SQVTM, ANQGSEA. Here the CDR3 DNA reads TGCAGCGTTTCCGGTGGAGTGGGAGAGACCCAGTACTTC. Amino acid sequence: CSVSGGVGETQYF. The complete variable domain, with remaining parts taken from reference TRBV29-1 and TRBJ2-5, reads SAVISQKPSRDICQRGTSLTIQCQVDSQVTMMFWYRQQPGQSLTLIATANQGSEATYESGFVIDKFPISRPNLTFSTLTVSNMSPEDSSIYLCSVSGGVGETQYFGPGTRLLVL.